The 31 T cell receptor beta chains below all came from one sample that was sequenced in a study of cytomegalovirus exposure and HLA in healthy donors (dated by TCRdb to about 2017). The library was generated by the immunoSEQ multiplex PCR assay. As stored in TCRdb, this immuneACCESS dataset retains in-frame rearrangements with V and J assigned. A fraction of the clones does not appear; measured against another copy, unresolved V genes explain less than half of the discrepancy, and the remainder lacks a known reason. Here the sample has 71,000 or so clones; approximately 94% occur a single time. The ten largest account for 1.4% of the sample. Sequenced sample: PBMCs. The receptors stem from a young man in good health and CMV-seropositive.

V usage is TRBV19 and J usage is TRBJ2-7; TRBD1 is a possible D gene (6 bases). The CDR3 is 15 amino acids. Germline lookup yields CDR1 LNHDA and CDR2 SQIVND (reference sequence). With 7 bases removed from V and 1 base from J, the gap between germline ends came to 17 bases. The DNA of the CDR3 is TGTGCCAGTAACATGAACAGGGAAGGTTCCTACGAGCAGTACTTC. Translation: CASNMNREGSYEQYF.

The V and J genes are TRBV5-1 and TRBJ2-2, with 10 bases matching TRBD2. CDR3 length: 17 amino acids. The V gene's germline CDR1 is SGHRS and CDR2 YFSETQ. V shed 5 bases, J shed 1 base, and the junction held 8 bases outside the gene matches. CDR3 sequence: CASRQRTSGLNTGELFF. Here the CDR3 DNA reads TGCGCCAGCAGGCAAAGGACTAGCGGACTGAACACCGGGGAGCTGTTTTTT.

The chain uses TRBV13 and TRBJ2-3; D is possibly TRBD2 (6 bases). Trimming stripped 4 bases from V and 6 bases from J, with 8 bases between. In germline, CDR1 is PRHDT, CDR2 FYEKMQ (reference sequence). This CDR3 comprises 12 residues. The CDR3 reads CASSSGVDTQYF. The DNA of the CDR3 is TGTGCCAGCAGCTCGGGAGTGGATACGCAGTATTTT.

On this clone itself: The sample holds other DNA sequences that translate to the same CDR3. The chain joins TRBV5-1 to TRBJ1-3; the D gene is possibly TRBD1 (5 bases). The germline V gene encodes CDR1 SGHRS and CDR2 YFSETQ. The CDR3 loop spans 14 amino acids. Trimming pared 2 bases from V and 2 bases from J, leaving 8 bases between. In nucleotides, the CDR3 is TGCGCCAGCAGCTTAGGAGGGGCTGGAAACACCATATATTTT. Translated: CASSLGGAGNTIYF.

V usage is TRBV7-9 and J usage is TRBJ2-1, with 13 positions matching TRBD2. From germline, CDR1 is SEHNR and CDR2 FQNEAQ (reference sequence). The CDR3 covers 17 residues. Trimming took 6 bases from V and 4 from J; bases not matched to a gene: 9. The CDR3 DNA follows: TGTGCCAGCAGTCGCCCGAAGACTAGCGGGGGGTACAATGAGCAGTTCTTC. It codes for CASSRPKTSGGYNEQFF.

This chain joins TRBV5-6 and TRBJ2-3; 9 bases align to TRBD2. J gave up 3 bases and V 3 bases, and 5 bases lay outside the gene matches. The CDR3 spans 15 residues. Germline values: CDR1 SGHDT, CDR2 YYEEEE. The CDR3 coding sequence is TGTGCCAGCAGCTCGAGCGGGGGGCGGACAGATACGCAGTATTTT. The encoded protein is CASSSSGGRTDTQYF.

Here the CDR3 reads CASSAAGETQYF. CDR3 sequence (DNA): TGTGCCAGCAGCGCCGCGGGAGAGACCCAGTACTTC. V usage is TRBV14 and J usage is TRBJ2-5; D might be TRBD2 (5 bases). V gave up 5 bases and J gave up 4 bases, with 8 bases separating them. CDR3 length: 12 residues. Germline loops: CDR1 SGHDN, CDR2 FVKESK.

J is TRBJ1-3 and V is TRBV7-9, with TRBD1 matching 9 bases. The CDR3 totals 13 residues. V was clipped by 5 bases and J by 7 bases; unmatched bases: 3. Per the germline V gene, CDR1 is SEHNR and CDR2 is FQNEAQ (reference sequence). The CDR3 sequence is CASSLGQGNTIYF. The CDR3 coding sequence is TGTGCCAGCAGCCTCGGACAGGGGAACACCATATATTTT.

The chain uses TRBV4-1 and TRBJ1-3, with unresolved D. The CDR3 runs 12 residues. Germline V gene sequence: CDR1 MGHRA, CDR2 YSYEKL. Trimming pared 1 base from V and 5 bases from J, leaving 3 bases between. The CDR3: CASSQARNTIYF. The CDR3 DNA reads as TGCGCCAGCAGCCAAGCAAGAAACACCATATATTTT.

The chain employs TRBV29-1 and TRBJ2-7, with D possibly matching TRBD2 (6 bases). Germline-derived CDR1 and CDR2 are SQVTM and ANQGSEA. V lost 7 bases to trimming and J lost 2 bases, with 15 bases between them. CDR3 size: 13 residues. CDR3 sequence reads: CSAVRDGTYEQYF. DNA for the CDR3: TGCAGCGCTGTGCGGGACGGAACCTACGAGCAGTACTTC.

The V call is TRBV1, the J call TRBJ1-2; the table gives TRBD1 as D, unverified against the DNA. TRBV1 is a known pseudogene. This CDR3 contains 16 residues. The CDR3 DNA follows: TGCACCAGCAGCCAGGGCGAACAGGGGAAAAAGGATGGCTACACCTTC. It codes for CTSSQGEQGKKDGYTF.

The CDR3 DNA reads TGTGCCACCCAACAGGGGATGGTGGGCAATCAGCCCCAGCATTTT. Translated, it gives CATQQGMVGNQPQHF. V gene TRBV19 combines with J gene TRBJ1-5; 7 positions agree with TRBD1. The CDR3 sequence is 15 residues long. V was pared by 10 bases and J by 2 bases, with 11 bases of the junction left unmatched. The germline V gene encodes CDR1 LNHDA and CDR2 SQIVND (reference sequence). Full variable domain (remainder filled in from reference TRBV19 and TRBJ1-5): DGGITQSPKYLFRKEGQNVTLSCEQNLNHDAMYWYRQDPGQGLRLIYYSQIVNDFQKGDIAEGYSVSREKKESFPLTVTSAQKNPTAFYLCATQQGMVGNQPQHFGDGTRLSIL.

The genes are TRBV4-1 and TRBJ2-5; D is unresolved. This CDR3 is built from 15 residues. CDR1 is MGHRA, CDR2 YSYEKL, per germline. The V end was cut by 0 bases, the J end by 5 bases, with 13 bases between. The chain's CDR3 is CASSQDLVAGETQYF. The CDR3, as DNA: TGCGCCAGCAGCCAAGATCTGGTAGCTGGGGAGACCCAGTACTTC.

The chain uses TRBV28 and TRBJ1-2, with a tentative D call TRBD1 (6 bases). This CDR3 comprises 13 residues. The V gene's germline CDR1 is MDHEN and CDR2 SYDVKM. Trimming pared 5 bases from V and 6 bases from J, leaving 13 bases between. The CDR3 is CASSPTGIDGYTF. CDR3 nucleotide sequence: TGTGCCAGCAGTCCCACAGGGATCGATGGCTACACCTTC.

This chain links TRBV5-1 with TRBJ2-7; TRBD1 matches at 8 bases. Germline lookup yields CDR1 SGHRS and CDR2 YFSETQ. CDR3 length: 19 amino acids. Trimming at V came to 1 base and at J to 3 bases, leaving 18 bases not matched to a gene. CDR3 DNA: TGCGCCAGCAGCTTGCCGCCTGGACAGGGTTTGAGGCTGGTCTACGAGCAGTACTTC. Translated, it gives CASSLPPGQGLRLVYEQYF.

The V call is TRBV7-3, the J call TRBJ1-1; D gene unclear. The germline V and J ends were trimmed by 8 bases and 6 bases, with 4 bases remaining between them. The CDR3 has 9 amino acids. Germline loops: CDR1 SGHTA, CDR2 FQGTGA. The CDR3 here is CASESEAFF. CDR3 nucleotides: TGTGCCAGCGAGTCTGAAGCTTTCTTT.

The genes are TRBV5-1 and TRBJ2-5; 9 bases are a match to TRBD1. V shed 2 bases, J shed 5 bases, and the junction held 7 bases outside the gene matches. The CDR3 length is 15 residues. Germline V gene lookup returns CDR1 SGHRS and CDR2 YFSETQ. Here the CDR3 reads CASSLRTGVRETQYF. The CDR3 DNA follows: TGCGCCAGCAGCTTACGGACAGGGGTTCGTGAGACCCAGTACTTC.

This rearrangement joins TRBV30 to TRBJ2-5; TRBD2 matches at 11 bases. Trimming took 4 bases from V and 3 from J; bases not matched to a gene: 7. The length of the CDR3 is 15 residues. Germline lookup yields CDR1 GTSNPN and CDR2 SVGIG (reference sequence). CDR3 DNA sequence: TGTGCCTGGAAGACTAGCGGGGCTAATAAAGAGACCCAGTACTTC. This codes for CAWKTSGANKETQYF.

The chain is built from TRBV10-3 and TRBJ1-5, with D maybe TRBD1 (5 bases). The germline V gene encodes CDR1 ENHRY and CDR2 SYGVKD. This CDR3 is 17 amino acids long. V gave up 3 bases and J gave up 4 bases, with 19 bases separating them. This chain's CDR3 is CAISDPARGGKNQPQHF. The CDR3 DNA is TGTGCCATCAGTGACCCGGCACGGGGGGGGAAGAATCAGCCCCAGCATTTT.

CDR3 protein: CASSSRRLAGGRSEQFF. The CDR3 DNA is TGTGCCAGCAGTTCCCGGCGACTAGCGGGAGGAAGGAGTGAGCAGTTCTTC. The chain has TRBV28 and TRBJ2-1; 13 nucleotides align to TRBD2. After removal of 4 bases from V and 9 bases from J, the junction contained 12 bases not matched to a gene. Germline CDR1 is MDHEN and CDR2 is SYDVKM. This CDR3 spans 17 amino acids.

This chain joins TRBV5-4 and TRBJ2-7, with 9 bases lining up with TRBD1. CDR3 length: 15 residues. V gave up 6 bases and J gave up 3 bases; unmatched junction bases: 10. In germline, CDR1 is SGHNT, CDR2 YYREEE (reference sequence). CDR3 protein: CASIRWGQGHYEQYF. CDR3 bases: TGTGCCAGCATCAGGTGGGGACAGGGTCACTACGAGCAGTACTTC.

The chain has TRBV6-5 and TRBJ2-7, with 7 bases identical to TRBD1. The CDR3 is made up of 14 amino acids. Trimming at V came to 4 bases and at J to 0 bases, leaving 3 bases not matched to a gene. Germline V gives CDR1 MNHEY, CDR2 SVGAGI. This chain's CDR3 is CASSLDRVSYEQYF. CDR3 coding DNA: TGTGCCAGCAGTTTAGACAGGGTCTCCTACGAGCAGTACTTC.

The rearrangement links TRBV6-1 to TRBJ2-7; 11 positions agree with TRBD1. Germline lookup yields CDR1 MNHNS and CDR2 SASEGT. This CDR3 comprises 15 residues. Unmatched junction bases numbered 4, after V lost 2 bases and J lost 4 bases. CDR3 nucleotides: TGTGCCAGCAGTGAATTCGGACAGGGGGCGTACGAGCAGTACTTC. As protein: CASSEFGQGAYEQYF.

The rearrangement joins TRBV5-6 to TRBJ2-3; 8 positions agree with TRBD1. The CDR3 extends over 15 amino acids. Germline values: CDR1 SGHDT, CDR2 YYEEEE. V was pared by 0 bases and J by 6 bases, with 6 bases of the junction left unmatched. CDR3 nucleotides: TGTGCCAGCAGCTTGGGACAGGGGAGTTGGGATACGCAGTATTTT. It codes for CASSLGQGSWDTQYF. Together with reference TRBV5-6 and TRBJ2-3, the CDR3 gives the full variable domain: DAGVTQSPTHLIKTRGQQVTLRCSPKSGHDTVSWYQQALGQGPQFIFQYYEEEERQRGNFPDRFSGHQFPNYSSELNVNALLLGDSALYLCASSLGQGSWDTQYFGPGTRLTVL.

This clone was observed a handful of times. The chain carries TRBV6-1 and TRBJ2-1; 14 bases match TRBD2. V shed 6 bases and J 7 bases; nucleotides not matched to a gene: 2. Germline lookup yields CDR1 MNHNS and CDR2 SASEGT. The CDR3 sequence is 14 residues long. The CDR3 sequence: CASRGLAGANEQFF. Written as DNA, the CDR3 is TGTGCCAGCAGGGGACTAGCGGGAGCAAATGAGCAGTTCTTC.

The chain joins TRBV6-6 to TRBJ2-1, with a weak D call TRBD2 (6 bases). The V gene's germline CDR1 is MNHNY and CDR2 SVGAGI (reference sequence). This CDR3 has 14 amino acids. Trimming stripped 2 bases from V and 7 bases from J, with 12 bases between. In nucleotides, the CDR3 is TGTGCCAGCAGTTACCCGGGACTGCAAAATGAGCAGTTCTTC. It specifies CASSYPGLQNEQFF.

The chain combines TRBV19 with TRBJ2-7; tentative D call: TRBD2 (6 bases). Germline CDR1 LNHDA, CDR2 SQIVND (reference sequence). Trimming left V 10 bases short and J 2 bases short, with 18 bases between. This CDR3 is 14 amino acids long. The CDR3 DNA reads TGTGCCAAGGCGCTGGTGCGGGGAACCTACGAGCAGTACTTC. It is translated as CAKALVRGTYEQYF.

This rearrangement joins TRBV5-8 to TRBJ2-5; 8 nucleotides match TRBD2. The germline gives CDR1 SGHTS, CDR2 YDEGEE. Trimming took 0 bases from V and 4 from J; bases not matched to a gene: 8. The CDR3 is 16 amino acids. The CDR3 nucleotides read TGTGCCAGCAGCTTGGCGGCGGGGGGACAAGCAGAGACCCAGTACTTC. Protein product: CASSLAAGGQAETQYF.

The chain links TRBV11-3 to TRBJ1-4; 7 nucleotides match TRBD1. This CDR3 is 16 amino acids long. Germline CDR1 is SGHNT and CDR2 is YENEEA. Losses at the gene ends were 4 bases for V and 8 bases for J; bases not matched to a gene: 13. DNA of the CDR3: TGTGCCAGCAGCTCCTGGGACAGACACAGGCAGGAAAAACTGTTTTTT. The encoded protein is CASSSWDRHRQEKLFF. The full variable domain, rest sourced from reference TRBV11-3 and TRBJ1-4, is EAGVVQSPRYKIIEKKQPVAFWCNPISGHNTLYWYLQNLGQGPELLIRYENEEAVDDSQLPKDRFSAERLKGVDSTLKIQPAELGDSAVYLCASSSWDRHRQEKLFFGSGTQLSVL.

This sequence joins TRBV18 and TRBJ2-5; perhaps TRBD2 as D (6 bases). V was cut by 3 bases and J by 5 bases, with 19 bases left in between. CDR1 is KGHSH, CDR2 LQKENI, per germline. CDR3 length equals 16 residues. The CDR3 nucleotides are TGTGCCAGCTCACCTACAGGAGGGGCCCCATATGAGACCCAGTACTTC. Translating gives CASSPTGGAPYETQYF.

The chain recombines TRBV5-1 with TRBJ2-3, with a weak D call TRBD1 (6 bases). The germline gives CDR1 SGHRS, CDR2 YFSETQ. The CDR3 runs 14 residues. The V end lost 3 bases, the J end lost 3 bases, and 11 bases lay between the germline ends. The CDR3 bases are TGCGCCAGCAGCTCGTGGACAGTGACAGATACGCAGTATTTT. This encodes CASSSWTVTDTQYF. Variable domain in full (rest from reference TRBV5-1 and TRBJ2-3): KAGVTQTPRYLIKTRGQQVTLSCSPISGHRSVSWYQQTPGQGLQFLFEYFSETQRNKGNFPGRFSGRQFSNSRSEMNVSTLELGDSALYLCASSSWTVTDTQYFGPGTRLTVL.